This T cell receptor beta chain was obtained from a study of identical twins. A word on this clonotype: Antigen specificity is unknown. This could be a read error, since a much larger clone is one nucleotide away.

A universal primer site was added by template switching, and unique molecular identifiers were carried by the cDNA. From the 5' RACE reads, TCRdb called clonotypes with MiXCR, one entry per CDR3 protein. This sample has 1,800,000 or so distinct CDR3 sequences, with around 29% found just once. Germline CDR1 and CDR2: SGHVS and FQNEAQ. The trim removed 2 bases at V and 9 bases at J, leaving 15 bases unmatched. The CDR3 sequence is 16 residues long. Findings of the study overall: Whereas memory repertoires showed no such difference, abundant cord blood beta clonotypes carried fewer insertions. Twin pairs' shared out-of-frame alpha sequences were enriched in low generation probability.

The sample taken for sequencing was cord blood. The chain couples TRBV7-8 to TRBJ2-5; TRBD2 matches 7 bases. This receptor was identified in a newborn girl in good health. CDR3 amino acids: CASSLMRIPSREAQYF. CDR3 bases: TGTGCCAGCAGCTTAATGAGAATCCCCTCTCGGGAGGCCCAGTACTTC.